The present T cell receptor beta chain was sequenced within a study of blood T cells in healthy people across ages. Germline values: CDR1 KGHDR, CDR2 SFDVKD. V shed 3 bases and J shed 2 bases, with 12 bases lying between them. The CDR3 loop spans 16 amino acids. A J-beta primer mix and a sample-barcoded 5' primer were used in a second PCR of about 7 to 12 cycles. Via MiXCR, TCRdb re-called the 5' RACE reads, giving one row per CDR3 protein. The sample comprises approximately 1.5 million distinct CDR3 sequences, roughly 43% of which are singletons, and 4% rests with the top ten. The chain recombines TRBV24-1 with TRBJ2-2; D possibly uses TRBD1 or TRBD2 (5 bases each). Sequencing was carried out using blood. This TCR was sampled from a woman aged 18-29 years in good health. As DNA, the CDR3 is TGTGCCACCAGTGATCACGGGACGGGTAACACCGGGGAGCTGTTTTTT. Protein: CATSDHGTGNTGELFF.